These 5 T cell receptor beta chains were sequenced from one sample in a study of a mutant IDH1 vaccine in newly diagnosed glioma. Time point defined: week 23, last vaccination. All doses held 300 ug of mutant IDH1 20-mer peptide, with topical imiquimod. Assay: immunoSEQ multiplex PCR; the TCRdb copy retains only in-frame clones and omits some. Seen here are 52,000 or so clones, approximately 80% observed once, and the top ten hold 6.2%. Which antigens these TCRs recognize remains unknown. The sequencing used PBMCs, collected from a glioma patient whose treatment included an IDH1 peptide vaccine. Receptors were obtained from a man aged 40-50 years with glioma.

The V call is TRBV4-2, the J call TRBJ2-1; 12 nucleotides agree with TRBD2. V shed 1 base, J shed 8 bases, and the junction held 6 bases outside the gene matches. The CDR3 has 16 residues. Looked up from germline, CDR1 is LGHNA and CDR2 is YNFKEQ. This CDR3 is CASSQGTSGVAYEQFF. For the CDR3, the DNA is TGTGCCAGCAGCCAAGGGACTAGCGGGGTTGCTTATGAGCAGTTCTTC.

The chain recombines TRBV6-5 with TRBJ1-2; D perhaps matches TRBD1 (5 bases). Trimming shortened V by 2 bases and J by 2 bases, and 12 bases separated the two germline ends. The CDR3 is 15 residues long. Germline CDR1 and CDR2: MNHEY and SVGAGI. Here the CDR3 reads CASSYTRGGNYGYTF. The CDR3 DNA reads as TGTGCCAGCAGTTACACGAGGGGAGGCAACTATGGCTACACCTTC.

Written as DNA, the CDR3 is TGCGCCAGCAGCCAATCTGGGGGGTTTGGTGAAAAACTGTTTTTT. Encoded protein: CASSQSGGFGEKLFF. This chain links TRBV4-1 with TRBJ1-4; tentatively, D is TRBD1 (5 bases). The CDR3 runs to 15 residues. V lost 2 bases and J lost 7, with 14 bases in between. Per the germline V gene, CDR1 is MGHRA and CDR2 is YSYEKL.

The chain uses TRBV30 and TRBJ1-2; TRBD1 might be the D (6 bases). The germline gives CDR1 GTSNPN, CDR2 SVGIG (reference sequence). There are 15 residues in the CDR3. Trimming took off 3 bases at V and 0 bases at J, with 14 bases between the two ends. The CDR3 sequence: CAWRPNRAANYGYTF. DNA of the CDR3: TGTGCCTGGAGACCGAACAGGGCTGCTAACTATGGCTACACCTTC.

This clone came up a few times. The chain recombines TRBV5-1 with TRBJ2-7; D might be TRBD1 (6 bases). The CDR3 is 14 amino acids. In germline, CDR1 is SGHRS, CDR2 YFSETQ. Deletions cut 1 base from V and 7 bases from J, with 15 bases between. This CDR3 reads CASSLWSTGNEQYF. CDR3 DNA: TGCGCCAGCAGCTTGTGGTCCACAGGGAATGAGCAGTACTTC.